The rows below give T cell receptor beta chains drawn from one sample of a study of cytomegalovirus exposure and HLA in healthy donors. The protocol was immunoSEQ multiplex PCR, while the TCRdb copy is restricted to in-frame clones and leaves out a portion. The table shows about 180,000 clones, with over 60% occurring only once. Material for sequencing was PBMCs. All receptors derive from a man aged 40-49 years in good health and CMV-seropositive. Each CDR3 is given with its conserved first and last residue. A D gene is named only where the DNA matches it firmly. Clone size is given for some rows only: seen once, a few or many times, or a class if the clone is expanded.

CDR3	DNA	D	size	V	J
CATGASNYGYTF	TGTGCCACAGGGGCCTCTAACTATGGCTACACCTTC	-	once	TRBV28	TRBJ1-2
CASNNRDRGDQPQHF	TGTGCCAGCAACAATCGGGACAGGGGAGACCAGCCCCAGCATTTT	TRBD1	-	TRBV2	TRBJ1-5
CASTQGGTATYEQYF	TGTGCCAGCACCCAGGGTGGGACAGCAACCTACGAGCAGTACTTC	TRBD1	-	TRBV28	TRBJ2-7
CASSLKGGHTEAFF	TGTGCCAGCAGCTTAAAAGGGGGTCACACTGAAGCTTTCTTT	-	few	TRBV7-9	TRBJ1-1
CASSSDNEQFF	TGCGCCAGCAGCTCTGACAATGAGCAGTTCTTC	-	-	TRBV5-1	TRBJ2-1
CASAEQVNTEAFF	TGCGCCAGCGCTGAACAGGTGAACACTGAAGCTTTCTTT	-	-	TRBV5-1	TRBJ1-1
CASSYGPTGGYEQYF	TGTGCCAGCAGTTATGGGCCAACGGGGGGGTACGAGCAGTACTTC	TRBD2	few	TRBV6-5	TRBJ2-7
CASSPGGRDEGPYEQYF	TGTGCCAGCAGCCCGGGTGGGCGGGATGAGGGTCCCTACGAGCAGTACTTC	-	-	TRBV13	TRBJ2-7
CAWSNRMMAFF	TGTGCCTGGAGCAATAGAATGATGGCTTTCTTT	-	-	TRBV30	TRBJ1-1
CASSELSTGGEAFF	TGCGCCAGCAGCGAACTGTCGACAGGGGGTGAAGCTTTCTTT	TRBD1	once	TRBV5-1	TRBJ1-1
CASSPGDRVAETQYF	TGCGCCAGCAGCCCCGGGGACAGGGTAGCAGAGACCCAGTACTTC	TRBD1	-	TRBV5-1	TRBJ2-5
CASGQWENEQFF	TGTGCCAGCGGTCAGTGGGAGAATGAGCAGTTCTTC	-	-	TRBV2	TRBJ2-1
CASSSSRTGPYEQYF	TGTGCCAGTAGTAGCAGCCGGACAGGGCCCTACGAGCAGTACTTC	TRBD1	-	TRBV19	TRBJ2-7
CASSYDRAPTYEQYF	TGTGCCAGCAGTTACGACAGGGCCCCTACCTACGAGCAGTACTTC	TRBD1	-	TRBV6-5	TRBJ2-7
CATSGSPNEQFF	TGTGCCACCTCCGGGTCTCCGAATGAGCAGTTCTTC	-	-	TRBV28	TRBJ2-1
CSGGERETQYF	TGCAGCGGGGGGGAGCGCGAGACCCAGTACTTC	-	-	TRBV29-1	TRBJ2-5
CASSLGGQLNSGANVLTF	TGTGCCAGCAGCTTAGGGGGACAGTTGAACTCTGGGGCCAACGTCCTGACTTTC	TRBD1	-	TRBV7-8	TRBJ2-6
CASSETGLKVGELFF	TGTGCTAGCAGCGAAACGGGACTCAAGGTTGGGGAGCTGTTTTTT	-	-	TRBV7-7	TRBJ2-2
CASSYQNEQYF	TGTGCCAGCAGCTACCAGAACGAGCAGTACTTC	-	-	TRBV11-3	TRBJ2-7
CASSRGQYEQYF	TGTGCCAGCAGCCGGGGACAGTACGAGCAGTACTTC	TRBD1	few	TRBV7-2	TRBJ2-7